The 5 T cell receptor beta chains listed next were all sequenced from one sample in a study of coeliac disease. TCRdb keeps only in-frame clones here, not all; method: immunoSEQ multiplex PCR. The sample has approximately 4,800 clones, roughly 58% seen once. Sequenced material: intraepithelial lymphocytes from the gut. The receptors were sampled from a woman younger than 35 with active celiac disease.

This chain links TRBV19 with TRBJ2-7, with 8 bases fitting TRBD1. The CDR3 sequence is 14 residues long. Germline V lookup: CDR1 LNHDA, CDR2 SQIVND (reference sequence). The V gene end was trimmed by 6 bases and the J gene end by 3 bases; junction bases not matched to a gene: 7. The CDR3 DNA is TGTGCCAGTAGCGCCGGACAGGGAAACTACGAGCAGTACTTC. Amino acids: CASSAGQGNYEQYF.

This clone was found a few times. This chain uses TRBV11-2 with TRBJ2-1; 10 nucleotides align to TRBD2. The CDR3 sequence is 16 residues long. CDR1 SGHAT and CDR2 FQNNGV come from the germline V gene. Trimming removed 3 bases from V and 8 bases from J; junction bases left unmatched: 10. The CDR3 here is CASSFRVSGGLDEQFF. CDR3 bases: TGTGCCAGCAGCTTTAGGGTTAGCGGGGGGCTGGATGAGCAGTTCTTC.

The CDR3 DNA reads as TGTGCCAGCAGTGCCCGGACAGGGAAGTACAATGAGCAGTTCTTC. Translating gives CASSARTGKYNEQFF. J is TRBJ2-1 and V is TRBV27, with TRBD1 matching 8 bases. Germline V CDR1 and CDR2: MNHEY, SMNVEV (reference sequence). CDR3 length equals 15 residues. After removal of 5 bases from V and 4 bases from J, the junction contained 7 bases not matched to a gene.

The chain is built from TRBV19 and TRBJ1-6; no clear D gene. CDR3 length: 15 residues. V gave up 7 bases and J gave up 0 bases, with 10 bases separating them. The V gene's germline CDR1 is LNHDA and CDR2 SQIVND (reference sequence). In nucleotides, the CDR3 is TGTGCCAGTAAGGAGGCAAGCTCCTATAATTCACCCCTCCACTTT. This codes for CASKEASSYNSPLHF. Supplemented by reference TRBV19 and TRBJ1-6, the full variable domain reads DGGITQSPKYLFRKEGQNVTLSCEQNLNHDAMYWYRQDPGQGLRLIYYSQIVNDFQKGDIAEGYSVSREKKESFPLTVTSAQKNPTAFYLCASKEASSYNSPLHFGNGTRLTVT.

The chain has TRBV15 and TRBJ2-3; no firm D call. V shed 5 bases and J shed 6 bases, with 12 bases lying between them. The CDR3 has 13 residues. Germline values: CDR1 LNHNV, CDR2 YYDKDF (reference sequence). The CDR3 nucleotides are TGTGCCACCAGCTTAGAAAGATCGGATACGCAGTATTTT. This codes for CATSLERSDTQYF.